A single sample is the source of the 27 T cell receptor beta chains below, sequenced in a study of response to subunit inactivated influenza vaccine. Each CDR3 protein is one row after TCRdb ran MiXCR on the RT-PCR reads. The top ten clones hold 25% to 30% of a sample with 150,000 to 200,000 distinct CDR3 sequences, about 12% of them seen once. The same data also contributed to another study, on T cells expressing NK-cell markers. That source adds: The cDNA for TCR beta came from 5'RACE template switching with UMIs.

Sequenced here: CD8+ T cells sorted from PBMCs, sampled about 11 days after vaccination. These receptors came from a man aged 45 to 65 who received an inactivated influenza vaccine.

The chain uses TRBV6-2 or TRBV6-3 and TRBJ2-3; D is unresolved. This CDR3 spans 14 amino acids. CDR1 MNHEY and CDR2 SVGEGT come from the germline V gene. Trimming took 7 bases from V and 0 from J, leaving 11 bases between them. The CDR3 sequence: CASTQLSSTDTQYF. The DNA of the CDR3 is TGTGCCAGCACCCAACTCTCTAGCACAGATACGCAGTATTTT.

The V and J genes are TRBV12-3 or TRBV12-4 and TRBJ2-3, with D possibly TRBD2 on 6 matching bases. This CDR3 contains 17 residues. Trimming left V 6 bases short and J 0 bases short, with 19 bases between. The DNA of the CDR3 is TGTGCCAGCAGCCCTCCTCGTGGAGGGTACAGCACAGATACGCAGTATTTT. Amino acid sequence: CASSPPRGGYSTDTQYF.

This clonotype has just a few counts. This chain connects TRBV7-9 to TRBJ2-2, with D perhaps matching TRBD2 (5 bases). Trimming left V 1 base short and J 5 bases short, with 26 bases between. Per germline, CDR1 SEHNR and CDR2 FQNEAQ (reference sequence). The CDR3 totals 20 residues. CDR3 protein: CASSLGVGGFGVRSTGELFF. The CDR3 DNA is TGTGCCAGCAGCTTAGGGGTCGGAGGTTTTGGTGTAAGATCGACCGGGGAGCTGTTTTTT.

There are many counts of this clonotype. The chain has TRBV6-2 or TRBV6-3 and TRBJ2-1, with D maybe TRBD2 (6 bases). Trimming removed 0 bases at V and 5 bases at J, with 8 bases between. This CDR3 comprises 14 residues. Germline V gene sequence: CDR1 MNHEY, CDR2 SVGEGT. This CDR3 is CASSYSSGNNEQFF. The DNA of the CDR3 is TGTGCCAGCAGTTACTCTAGCGGCAACAATGAGCAGTTCTTC.

This clonotype has just a few counts. CDR3 loop: CASSVSSGGYNEQFF. The CDR3 bases are TGTGCCAGTAGTGTCTCTAGCGGGGGATACAATGAGCAGTTCTTC. The chain couples TRBV19 to TRBJ2-1, with 10 bases lining up with TRBD2. Trimming removed 5 bases from V and 4 bases from J; junction bases left unmatched: 5. CDR1 LNHDA and CDR2 SQIVND come from the germline V gene (reference sequence). The CDR3 contains 15 residues.

This clonotype was counted a few times. V is TRBV2 and J is TRBJ2-5; 16 nucleotides agree with TRBD2. The trim removed 4 bases at V and 1 base at J, leaving 9 bases unmatched. CDR1 and CDR2 from the germline V gene are SNHLY and FYNNEI. This CDR3 comprises 19 residues. CDR3 sequence (DNA): TGTGCCAGCAGTGGAGGGACTAGCGGGAGGGCCCGTTTCCAAGAGACCCAGTACTTC. This translates into CASSGGTSGRARFQETQYF.

This clonotype was seen repeatedly, ten times or more. The rearrangement uses TRBV9 and TRBJ2-1; tentatively, D is TRBD2 (6 bases). The germline gives CDR1 SGDLS, CDR2 YYNGEE. Trimming removed 2 bases at V and 2 bases at J, with 11 bases between. CDR3 length equals 15 residues. The DNA for the CDR3 is TGTGCCAGCAGCGTCAGCGGGTCGACCTACAATGAGCAGTTCTTC. Translating it yields CASSVSGSTYNEQFF. Supplemented by reference TRBV9 and TRBJ2-1, the full variable domain reads DSGVTQTPKHLITATGQRVTLRCSPRSGDLSVYWYQQSLDQGLQFLIQYYNGEERAKGNILERFSAQQFPDLHSELNLSSLELGDSALYFCASSVSGSTYNEQFFGPGTRLTVL.

This clonotype was found a few times. The gene calls are TRBV7-9 and TRBJ1-2, with D possibly matching TRBD1 (5 bases). The V gene lost 4 bases and the J gene lost 0 bases, with 15 bases spanning the gap. The germline V gene encodes CDR1 SEHNR and CDR2 FQNEAQ (reference sequence). The CDR3 is made up of 16 amino acids. In nucleotides, the CDR3 is TGTGCCAGCAGCTCTACTACAGGAGCCCCTAACTATGGCTACACCTTC. Translated: CASSSTTGAPNYGYTF.

This clonotype appeared a few times. The chain links TRBV7-9 to TRBJ2-7; 9 bases are shared with TRBD2. The germline V gene encodes CDR1 SEHNR and CDR2 FQNEAQ (reference sequence). V lost 5 bases to trimming and J lost 5 bases; unmatched junction nucleotides: 7. This CDR3 contains 14 residues. The CDR3: CASSLSGRPHEQYF. The CDR3 DNA sequence: TGTGCCAGCAGCCTAAGCGGGAGGCCCCACGAGCAGTACTTC.

V is TRBV10-3 and J is TRBJ2-5; 13 bases line up with TRBD2. CDR3 length: 17 residues. Germline V CDR1 and CDR2: ENHRY, SYGVKD. Unmatched junction bases numbered 12, after V lost 10 bases and J lost 1 base. The CDR3 bases are TGTGCCACCTCCGGGACTAGCGGGGAAAAGTTCCAAGAGACCCAGTACTTC. Its translation is CATSGTSGEKFQETQYF.

The DNA of the CDR3 is TGTGCCAGCAGTTACTCCGGGCTGGGGGTAGCGGATTACAATGAGCAGTTCTTC. Translated: CASSYSGLGVADYNEQFF. This chain joins TRBV6-5 and TRBJ2-1, with D possibly TRBD2 on 6 matching bases. This CDR3 has 18 residues. V shed 0 bases and J shed 4 bases, with 19 bases lying between them. Looked up from germline, CDR1 is MNHEY and CDR2 is SVGAGI.

This rearrangement joins TRBV27 to TRBJ2-3; D unclear. CDR1 and CDR2 (germline): MNHEY, SMNVEV (reference sequence). The CDR3 has 14 residues. V was cut by 6 bases and J by 0 bases, with 10 bases left in between. CDR3 region: CASRDVPSTDTQYF. The CDR3 nucleotides are TGTGCCAGCAGGGACGTACCCAGCACAGATACGCAGTATTTT.

In this sample, this clonotype turned up a few times. The rearrangement uses TRBV20-1 and TRBJ2-1; D not resolved. V lost 3 bases and J lost 6, with 12 bases in between. Germline lookup yields CDR1 DFQATT and CDR2 SNEGSKA (reference sequence). The CDR3 contains 13 residues. The CDR3 region has the DNA TGCAGTGCTAGTTCCAGGACGAGCAATGAGCAGTTCTTC. It specifies CSASSRTSNEQFF.

This clonotype has just a few counts. The V and J genes are TRBV15 and TRBJ2-3; weak D call: TRBD1 (5 bases). CDR3 length: 14 residues. V gave up 4 bases and J gave up 6 bases, with 14 bases separating them. In germline, CDR1 is LNHNV, CDR2 YYDKDF (reference sequence). DNA for the CDR3: TGTGCCACCAGCAAAGGGGCCTCGGTGGATACGCAGTATTTT. It codes for CATSKGASVDTQYF.

The chain combines TRBV6-2 or TRBV6-3 with TRBJ1-2; unclear D gene. V lost 0 bases and J 2 bases, leaving 10 bases between the germline ends. The germline gives CDR1 MNHEY, CDR2 SVGEGT. The CDR3 extends over 15 amino acids. DNA of the CDR3: TGTGCCAGCAGTTACTCGCGTCAGTCGAACTATGGCTACACCTTC. Its translation is CASSYSRQSNYGYTF.

Only a few counts were recorded for this clonotype. The chain combines TRBV7-8 with TRBJ2-4, with TRBD1 matching 11 bases. This CDR3 contains 17 residues. Unmatched junction bases numbered 5, after V lost 1 base and J lost 3 bases. Germline-derived CDR1 and CDR2 are SGHVS and FQNEAQ. The CDR3, as DNA: TGTGCCAGCAGCTTAGTAGGACAGGGGGCCAACAAAAACATTCAGTACTTC. Protein product: CASSLVGQGANKNIQYF.

The chain recombines TRBV6-2 or TRBV6-3 with TRBJ2-5, with D perhaps matching TRBD1 or TRBD2 (5 bases each). Trimming removed 5 bases from V and 5 bases from J, with 12 bases in between. The germline V gene encodes CDR1 MNHEY and CDR2 SVGEGT. This CDR3 comprises 13 residues. Here the CDR3 DNA reads TGTGCCAGCAGTCCCCGGGGCGAGGAGACCCAGTACTTC. As protein: CASSPRGEETQYF.

This clonotype was seen more than once but under ten times. The V and J genes are TRBV2 and TRBJ2-3; D ambiguous. In germline, CDR1 is SNHLY, CDR2 FYNNEI. This CDR3 has 13 residues. Between the trimmed V and J ends, which lost 8 bases and 2 bases, there was a span of 11 bases. The CDR3 DNA sequence: TGTGCCAGCTACAGAGATTCCACAGATACGCAGTATTTT. The encoded protein is CASYRDSTDTQYF.

This clonotype has only a few counts. The chain employs TRBV6-2 or TRBV6-3 and TRBJ2-7; D is undetermined. CDR3 length: 11 amino acids. The germline CDR1 and CDR2 sequences are MNHEY and SVGEGT. Trimming shortened V by 4 bases and J by 3 bases, and 4 bases separated the two germline ends. The chain's CDR3 is CASSWNYEQYF. CDR3 DNA sequence: TGTGCCAGCAGTTGGAACTACGAGCAGTACTTC.

V and J are TRBV12-3 or TRBV12-4 and TRBJ1-1, with D uncertain. Deletions cut 3 bases from V and 0 bases from J, with 8 bases between. The CDR3 contains 14 residues. The CDR3 here is CASSFPNMNTEAFF. In nucleotides, the CDR3 is TGTGCCAGCAGTTTCCCAAACATGAACACTGAAGCTTTCTTT.

This clonotype was counted a few times. The chain couples TRBV12-3 or TRBV12-4 to TRBJ2-1; D is possibly TRBD2 (6 bases). The V end lost 7 bases, the J end lost 5 bases, and 15 bases lay between the germline ends. CDR3 length: 14 amino acids. The CDR3 spells CASTRGTGNNEQFF. The CDR3 bases are TGTGCCAGCACCCGCGGGACTGGAAACAATGAGCAGTTCTTC.

The V gene is TRBV4-1, the J gene TRBJ2-7; TRBD1 might be the D (7 bases). Germline V gene data show CDR1 as MGHRA and CDR2 as YSYEKL. The CDR3 spans 15 residues. V lost 0 bases to trimming and J lost 2 bases, with 11 bases between them. CDR3 sequence (DNA): TGCGCCAGCAGCCAAGACAGGGGGGAAACCTACGAGCAGTACTTC. Protein: CASSQDRGETYEQYF.

This clonotype showed up many times. The gene calls are TRBV5-1 and TRBJ1-1; no clear D. In germline, CDR1 is SGHRS, CDR2 YFSETQ. This CDR3 has 16 amino acids. Trimming removed 0 bases at V and 4 bases at J, with 16 bases between. CDR3 amino acids: CASSLDIVPAGTEAFF. The CDR3 nucleotides are TGCGCCAGCAGCTTGGATATAGTCCCTGCGGGCACTGAAGCTTTCTTT. The variable domain in full, with the rest retrieved from reference TRBV5-1 and TRBJ1-1, is KAGVTQTPRYLIKTRGQQVTLSCSPISGHRSVSWYQQTPGQGLQFLFEYFSETQRNKGNFPGRFSGRQFSNSRSEMNVSTLELGDSALYLCASSLDIVPAGTEAFFGQGTRLTVV.

This clonotype was detected only a few times. The V call is TRBV7-2, the J call TRBJ1-4, with no clear D. The CDR3 loop spans 15 amino acids. Trimming cost V 1 base and J 7 bases, with 13 bases left between them. Per the germline V gene, CDR1 is SGHTA and CDR2 is FQGNSA. The CDR3 region is CASSLGYESGEKLFF. CDR3 bases: TGTGCCAGCAGCTTAGGGTATGAAAGCGGTGAAAAACTGTTTTTT.

The gene calls are TRBV4-3 and TRBJ2-3, with D uncertain. The V end was cut by 0 bases, the J end by 1 base, with 11 bases between. Germline CDR1 and CDR2: LGHNA and YSLEER. The CDR3 runs 16 residues. The CDR3 sequence: CASSQDDTYGTDTQYF. The CDR3, as DNA: TGCGCCAGCAGCCAAGACGACACCTACGGCACAGATACGCAGTATTTT.

This clonotype showed up many times. The CDR3 sequence: CSVTSGRGEQFF. As DNA, the CDR3 is TGCAGCGTGACTAGCGGGAGAGGTGAGCAGTTCTTC. The genes are TRBV29-1 and TRBJ2-1; 12 bases are shared with TRBD2. V was clipped by 6 bases and J by 9 bases; unmatched bases: 3. Germline assignment: CDR1 SQVTM and CDR2 ANQGSEA. The CDR3 sequence is 12 residues long.

Only a few counts were recorded for this clonotype. J is TRBJ2-5 and V is TRBV4-1; TRBD2 matches at 10 bases. The CDR3 has 13 amino acids. The junction had 3 bases not matched to a gene; V was cut back by 7 bases and J by 4 bases. Germline V CDR1 and CDR2: MGHRA, YSYEKL. CDR3 sequence: CASTSSGGETQYF. CDR3 DNA: TGCGCCAGCACCTCTAGCGGGGGAGAGACCCAGTACTTC.